A single sample gave rise to the 14 T cell receptor beta chains below, sequenced in a study of blood T cell repertoires in COVID-19. The table came from immunoSEQ multiplex PCR; TCRdb's copy has only in-frame clones and leaves some out. Among some 80,000 clones listed, about 76% were seen once. The sequenced material came from peripheral blood. These receptors all come from a woman of 80 years or more with active or convalescent COVID-19.

The V gene is TRBV5-1, the J gene TRBJ2-1; possibly TRBD2 for D (5 bases). V lost 7 bases to trimming and J lost 4 bases, with 12 bases between them. The CDR3 has 13 residues. Germline V gene data show CDR1 as SGHRS and CDR2 as YFSETQ. CDR3 in amino acids: CASCLAGYNEQFF. For the CDR3, the DNA is TGCGCCAGCTGTTTGGCGGGTTACAATGAGCAGTTCTTC.

V is TRBV14 and J is TRBJ2-3; no firm D call. V lost 1 base, J lost 1 base, and 18 bases lay in between. The CDR3 is 18 residues long. The germline gives CDR1 SGHDN, CDR2 FVKESK. Written as DNA, the CDR3 is TGTGCCAGCAGCCAAGGCCTCTCAATGTTACGGGGCACAGATACGCAGTATTTT. Translated, it gives CASSQGLSMLRGTDTQYF.

This chain links TRBV7-6 with TRBJ2-7; 7 nucleotides match TRBD1. Trimming at V came to 1 base and at J to 0 bases, leaving 6 bases not matched to a gene. Germline-derived CDR1 and CDR2 are SGHVS and FNYEAQ. This CDR3 region has 16 residues. The CDR3 DNA reads as TGTGCCAGCAGCTTAGGGGTGGGACAGAGCTCCTACGAGCAGTACTTC. Encoded protein: CASSLGVGQSSYEQYF.

This chain links TRBV2 with TRBJ2-7, with 11 bases identical to TRBD2. The trim removed 6 bases at V and 0 bases at J, leaving 4 bases unmatched. Germline CDR1 SNHLY, CDR2 FYNNEI. This CDR3 has 15 residues. CDR3 protein: CASRSTSGGSYEQYF. The CDR3 DNA is TGTGCCAGCAGATCAACTAGCGGGGGCTCCTACGAGCAGTACTTC.

This sequence joins TRBV6-2 or TRBV6-3 and TRBJ1-1, with unresolved D. Per germline, CDR1 MNHEY and CDR2 SVGEGT. The V end was cut by 3 bases, the J end by 10 bases, with 12 bases between. CDR3 length: 12 residues. The CDR3 loop reads CASSYSVGRAFF. As DNA, the CDR3 is TGTGCCAGCAGTTATTCAGTGGGCAGAGCTTTCTTT.

This chain uses TRBV9 with TRBJ2-7, with 10 bases aligning to TRBD1. V gave up 2 bases and J gave up 8 bases; unmatched junction bases: 7. Germline V gene sequence: CDR1 SGDLS, CDR2 YYNGEE. The CDR3 runs to 14 residues. The CDR3 spells CASSVGTGDSKQYF. The CDR3 DNA reads TGTGCCAGCAGCGTGGGGACAGGGGATAGTAAGCAGTACTTC.

The genes are TRBV6-5 and TRBJ2-1; no reliable D call. The CDR3 runs 12 residues. Germline CDR1 is MNHEY and CDR2 is SVGAGI. V lost 10 bases and J 3 bases, leaving 10 bases between the germline ends. CDR3 sequence reads: CATEDNYNEQFF. CDR3 nucleotides: TGTGCCACCGAAGACAACTACAATGAGCAGTTCTTC.

The rearrangement links TRBV7-9 to TRBJ1-2, with D hard to call. The CDR3 has 12 amino acids. Trimming left V 3 bases short and J 4 bases short, with 6 bases between. Per the germline V gene, CDR1 is SEHNR and CDR2 is FQNEAQ (reference sequence). CDR3 protein: CASSFSLYGYTF. CDR3 nucleotide sequence: TGTGCCAGCAGCTTTTCCCTCTATGGCTACACCTTC. Using reference TRBV7-9 and TRBJ1-2 for the parts outside the CDR3, the full variable domain is DTGVSQNPRHKITKRGQNVTFRCDPISEHNRLYWYRQTLGQGPEFLTYFQNEAQLEKSRLLSDRFSAERPKGSFSTLEIQRTEQGDSAMYLCASSFSLYGYTFGSGTRLTVV.

V is TRBV20-1 and J is TRBJ1-5; D perhaps matches TRBD1 (5 bases). Germline V gene lookup returns CDR1 DFQATT and CDR2 SNEGSKA (reference sequence). The length of the CDR3 is 14 residues. V lost 3 bases, J lost 6 bases, and 15 bases lay in between. Here the CDR3 reads CSASKQGLVQPQHF. DNA for the CDR3: TGCAGTGCTAGTAAGCAGGGTTTGGTTCAGCCCCAGCATTTT.

The chain combines TRBV6-5 with TRBJ2-1; D is perhaps TRBD2 (6 bases). The V end lost 11 bases, the J end lost 6 bases, and 20 bases lay between the germline ends. Germline CDR1 MNHEY, CDR2 SVGAGI. The CDR3 loop spans 14 amino acids. The CDR3 DNA reads TGTGCCGGAACCCCCGGGACTGACAGCAATGAGCAGTTCTTC. It translates to CAGTPGTDSNEQFF.

The CDR3 sequence is CASSYSSYRAMNSPLHF. For the CDR3, the DNA is TGTGCCAGCAGTTACTCGAGTTACAGGGCAATGAATTCACCCCTCCACTTT. This chain connects TRBV6-2 or TRBV6-3 to TRBJ1-6; D is perhaps TRBD1 (6 bases). Germline CDR1 reads MNHEY; CDR2 reads SVGEGT. The V end was cut by 0 bases, the J end by 7 bases, with 16 bases between. The CDR3 extends over 17 amino acids.

This chain connects TRBV28 to TRBJ1-3; possibly TRBD1 for D (5 bases). The ends were cut back, 6 bases at V and 7 bases at J, with 16 bases in the middle. The CDR3 contains 14 residues. CDR1 MDHEN and CDR2 SYDVKM come from the germline V gene. The chain's CDR3 is CASSQQGQRNTIYF. The DNA for the CDR3 is TGTGCCAGCAGCCAGCAAGGACAAAGGAACACCATATATTTT.

Here the CDR3 reads CASSQGQGGYRFTGELFF. CDR3 coding DNA: TGCGCCAGCAGCCAGGGACAGGGAGGATATAGGTTCACCGGGGAGCTGTTTTTT. The gene calls are TRBV5-1 and TRBJ2-2, with 9 bases aligning to TRBD1. CDR3 length: 18 amino acids. CDR1 SGHRS and CDR2 YFSETQ come from the germline V gene. The V segment lost 4 bases and the J segment 4 bases; nucleotides outside the gene matches: 14.

This chain joins TRBV9 and TRBJ2-7; maybe TRBD2 (7 bases). Trimming stripped 3 bases from V and 1 base from J, with 23 bases between. This CDR3 comprises 18 residues. Germline CDR1 and CDR2: SGDLS and YYNGEE. CDR3 bases: TGTGCCAGCAGCGCAGATGTTGGGGGGGCAGGGACTTCCTACGAGCAGTACTTC. Its translation is CASSADVGGAGTSYEQYF.